These 11 T cell receptor beta chains share one sample of origin, sequenced in a study of CD8 T cells in ankylosing spondylitis. In TCRdb, the 5' RACE reads were re-called with MiXCR into one record per CDR3 protein. The table lists some 250,000 distinct CDR3 sequences, around 7.8% of them singletons. Material: blood, either unsorted or a sorted T cell fraction (not recorded which). These receptors were obtained from a male donor with ankylosing spondylitis or in good health (not recorded which).

This clonotype occurred many times. This sequence joins TRBV20-1 and TRBJ2-7; D ambiguous. The ends were cut back, 3 bases at V and 2 bases at J, with 11 bases in the middle. The CDR3 covers 13 residues. The germline CDR1 and CDR2 sequences are DFQATT and SNEGSKA (reference sequence). The CDR3 nucleotides read TGCAGTGCTAGTGGTCTGGGCCCCTACGAGCAGTACTTC. Its protein product is CSASGLGPYEQYF.

This clonotype has ten or more counts. This chain joins TRBV7-2 and TRBJ2-4; perhaps TRBD2 as D (7 bases). Germline V lookup: CDR1 SGHTA, CDR2 FQGNSA. The CDR3 loop spans 15 amino acids. V was cut by 4 bases and J by 0 bases, with 10 bases left in between. CDR3 in DNA: TGTGCCAGCAGCTGGGGGGGCTTAGCCAAAAACATTCAGTACTTC. It codes for CASSWGGLAKNIQYF.

This clonotype appeared many times. V usage is TRBV6-5 and J usage is TRBJ1-5; D gene unclear. The germline CDR1 and CDR2 sequences are MNHEY and SVGAGI. This CDR3 spans 14 amino acids. V gave up 4 bases and J gave up 1 base, with 8 bases separating them. The DNA of the CDR3 is TGTGCCAGCAGTTTAACGGAGAGCAATCAGCCCCAGCATTTT. Protein product: CASSLTESNQPQHF.

This clonotype was observed at least ten times. The chain has TRBV12-3 or TRBV12-4 and TRBJ2-5; D is uncertain. This CDR3 has 17 amino acids. Trimming pared 3 bases from V and 5 bases from J, leaving 22 bases between. In DNA form, the CDR3 reads TGTGCCAGCAGTTTCTTCCCCCGGACCGGTCTTGCCGAGACCCAGTACTTC. Translated: CASSFFPRTGLAETQYF.

The table lists this clonotype with many counts. V is TRBV20-1 and J is TRBJ1-5; D is unclear. This CDR3 is 14 amino acids long. Germline-derived CDR1 and CDR2 are DFQATT and SNEGSKA (reference sequence). The ends were cut back, 0 bases at V and 0 bases at J, with 6 bases in the middle. The CDR3: CSARDGGSNQPQHF. For the CDR3, the DNA is TGCAGTGCTAGAGATGGTGGTAGCAATCAGCCCCAGCATTTT.

This clonotype was recorded many times. The chain has TRBV20-1 and TRBJ1-4; D unresolved. The V end was cut by 5 bases, the J end by 1 base, with 17 bases between. Germline V gene sequence: CDR1 DFQATT, CDR2 SNEGSKA (reference sequence). This CDR3 is built from 16 residues. The CDR3 coding sequence is TGCAGTGCTCCTCCCTACTTGGAGGAAACTAATGAAAAACTGTTTTTT. This sequence encodes CSAPPYLEETNEKLFF.

The chain links TRBV5-5 to TRBJ1-2; no reliable D call. Germline V gene sequence: CDR1 SGHKS, CDR2 YYEKEE (reference sequence). The CDR3 length is 13 residues. Trimming removed 4 bases at V and 7 bases at J, with 14 bases between. The DNA of the CDR3 is TGTGCCAGCAGCCGGGATGTCCTTTCTGGCTACACCTTC. Residues: CASSRDVLSGYTF.

This clonotype has a count of ten or more. This chain links TRBV5-6 with TRBJ1-2; TRBD1 matches at 10 bases. V was pared by 0 bases and J by 5 bases, with 4 bases of the junction left unmatched. The CDR3 runs to 15 residues. Germline-derived CDR1 and CDR2 are SGHDT and YYEEEE. The CDR3 DNA reads as TGTGCCAGCAGCTTGGTGCCGGGACAGGGGTATGGCTACACCTTC. It translates to CASSLVPGQGYGYTF.

This clonotype was seen at least ten times. This chain links TRBV20-1 with TRBJ2-1, with D possibly TRBD2 on 6 matching bases. The germline CDR1 and CDR2 sequences are DFQATT and SNEGSKA (reference sequence). Trimming cost V 3 bases and J 15 bases, with 18 bases left between them. The CDR3 is 12 residues long. The CDR3 is CSARGVNSGGFF. For the CDR3, the DNA is TGCAGTGCTAGGGGGGTCAATAGCGGCGGGTTCTTC.

This clonotype was observed at least ten times. This sequence joins TRBV11-1 and TRBJ1-2; D possibly corresponds to TRBD1 (6 bases). The germline V gene has CDR1 SGHAT and CDR2 FQDESV (reference sequence). This CDR3 has 16 residues. V lost 5 bases and J lost 5, with 21 bases in between. The CDR3 DNA is TGTGCCAGCAGCCTCGACCGTCCGGGGGCGGAATATGGCTACACCTTC. Protein product: CASSLDRPGAEYGYTF.

This clonotype was observed many times. The V call is TRBV6-5, the J call TRBJ1-2; no clear D gene. Trimming cost V 2 bases and J 7 bases, with 5 bases left between them. CDR1 and CDR2 from the germline V gene are MNHEY and SVGAGI. The length of the CDR3 is 11 residues. The CDR3 DNA follows: TGTGCCAGCAGTTACGGAGCTGGCTACACCTTC. This codes for CASSYGAGYTF.